The 14 T cell receptor beta chains presented below share a single source sample, sequenced in a study of T cell responses to AZD1222 COVID-19 vaccine. Profiled with immunoSEQ multiplex PCR; TCRdb holds only in-frame clones, not every one. The sample lists about 140,000 clones; about 90% were seen once. The sequencing here drew on peripheral blood, taken 28 days after the second AZD1222 dose. The receptors were sampled from an adult who received the AZD1222 COVID-19 vaccine.

The rearrangement uses TRBV7-2 and TRBJ2-1; D gene uncertain. The germline V gene has CDR1 SGHTA and CDR2 FQGNSA. V lost 8 bases and J 7 bases, leaving 15 bases between the germline ends. The CDR3 has 13 residues. The DNA for the CDR3 is TGTGCCAGCTCTATTAATACGGTTAATGAGCAGTTCTTC. It encodes CASSINTVNEQFF. Filled out from reference TRBV7-2 and TRBJ2-1, the complete variable domain reads GAGVSQSPSNKVTEKGKDVELRCDPISGHTALYWYRQSLGQGLEFLIYFQGNSAPDKSGLPSDRFSAERTGGSVSTLTIQRTQQEDSAVYLCASSINTVNEQFFGPGTRLTVL.

The chain recombines TRBV27 with TRBJ2-7, with TRBD1 identical over 8 bases. The ends lost 7 bases at V and 2 bases at J; junction bases unmatched: 1. CDR3 length: 12 residues. Germline V gene lookup returns CDR1 MNHEY and CDR2 SMNVEV (reference sequence). CDR3 residues: CASMDRAYEQYF. The CDR3 DNA reads TGTGCCAGCATGGACAGGGCCTACGAGCAGTACTTC.

This sequence joins TRBV28 and TRBJ2-1, with 8 bases identical to TRBD2. The CDR3 spans 15 residues. J was trimmed by 5 bases and V by 1 base; bases with no gene match: 4. Germline CDR1 reads MDHEN; CDR2 reads SYDVKM. CDR3 in amino acids: CASSLSGGRHNEQFF. DNA for the CDR3: TGTGCCAGCAGTTTATCGGGAGGGAGACACAATGAGCAGTTCTTC.

This clone was detected once. The gene calls are TRBV7-9 and TRBJ1-4, with 7 bases lining up with TRBD1. Trimming cost V 0 bases and J 0 bases; bases outside gene matches: 4. Germline CDR1 reads SEHNR; CDR2 reads FQNEAQ (reference sequence). This CDR3 is 17 amino acids long. The CDR3 DNA is TGTGCCAGCAGCTTAGCTTCCGGACAGGCAACTAATGAAAAACTGTTTTTT. It codes for CASSLASGQATNEKLFF.

V and J are TRBV27 and TRBJ2-1; D not resolved. Germline lookup yields CDR1 MNHEY and CDR2 SMNVEV (reference sequence). V was cut by 5 bases and J by 3 bases, with 17 bases left in between. There are 16 residues in the CDR3. Written as DNA, the CDR3 is TGTGCCAGCAGTACCACCAAGGTGACCTACTACAATGAGCAGTTCTTC. Protein sequence: CASSTTKVTYYNEQFF.

The V call is TRBV5-6, the J call TRBJ1-3; D is unclear. V was pared by 0 bases and J by 0 bases, with 10 bases between. The CDR3 length is 16 residues. Per the germline V gene, CDR1 is SGHDT and CDR2 is YYEEEE. CDR3 region: CASSLAPRHSGNTIYF. The CDR3 coding sequence is TGTGCCAGCAGCTTGGCCCCACGGCACTCTGGAAACACCATATATTTT.

The V gene is TRBV12-3 or TRBV12-4, the J gene TRBJ2-5; D uncertain. The CDR3 has 13 amino acids. The V gene lost 2 bases and the J gene lost 2 bases, with 6 bases spanning the gap. CDR3 DNA: TGTGCCAGCAGTTTATTTGAACAAGAGACCCAGTACTTC. It translates to CASSLFEQETQYF.

The chain couples TRBV24-1 to TRBJ1-4; maybe TRBD1 (5 bases). V was trimmed by 9 bases and J by 7 bases, leaving 20 bases between them. Germline V gives CDR1 KGHDR, CDR2 SFDVKD. The CDR3 is 15 residues long. CDR3 protein: CATPPRGLTLEKLFF. CDR3 nucleotides: TGTGCCACCCCCCCTAGGGGACTGACTCTTGAAAAACTGTTTTTT.

This chain joins TRBV21-1 and TRBJ1-3; TRBD1, the table's D call, lacks a check against the DNA. TRBV21-1 is assigned pseudogene status. This CDR3 has 21 residues. The CDR3 sequence: CASSKASRDRGIFSSGNTIYF. CDR3 DNA sequence: TGTGCCAGCAGCAAGGCATCCCGGGACAGGGGGATCTTTAGCTCTGGAAACACCATATATTTT.

As concerns this clone: In the same sample, other DNA sequences code for this CDR3. The chain couples TRBV28 to TRBJ1-2; D may be TRBD1 (6 bases). The germline CDR1 and CDR2 sequences are MDHEN and SYDVKM. The CDR3 has 14 residues. Trimming left V 2 bases short and J 3 bases short, with 10 bases between. The CDR3 loop reads CASSLGRGDYGYTF. The CDR3 DNA is TGTGCCAGCAGTTTAGGCAGGGGCGACTATGGCTACACCTTC.

The gene calls are TRBV19 and TRBJ1-1, with D maybe TRBD1 (6 bases). Trimming pared 3 bases from V and 5 bases from J, leaving 13 bases between. Germline loops: CDR1 LNHDA, CDR2 SQIVND (reference sequence). This CDR3 contains 14 residues. CDR3 nucleotide sequence: TGTGCCAGTAGTATCGGGGGCTCAGGAACTGAAGCTTTCTTT. It specifies CASSIGGSGTEAFF.

This rearrangement joins TRBV28 to TRBJ2-7; D not certain. There are 14 residues in the CDR3. The V gene lost 3 bases and the J gene lost 0 bases, with 9 bases spanning the gap. Germline values: CDR1 MDHEN, CDR2 SYDVKM. As DNA, the CDR3 is TGTGCCAGCAGTTTGCAACGAGACTCCTACGAGCAGTACTTC. Its protein is CASSLQRDSYEQYF.

The rearrangement joins TRBV3-1 (or the pseudogene TRBV3-2) to TRBJ1-3; D gene ambiguous. The CDR3 is made up of 14 amino acids. Per the germline V gene, CDR1 is LGHDT and CDR2 is YNNKEL (reference sequence). Deletions cut 1 base from V and 2 bases from J, with 6 bases between. The CDR3 DNA sequence: TGTGCCAGCAGCCAAGGGACGGCTGGAAACACCATATATTTT. It yields the protein CASSQGTAGNTIYF.

The chain carries TRBV6-2 or TRBV6-3 and TRBJ1-2; TRBD1 matches at 7 bases. V lost 2 bases to trimming and J lost 2 bases; unmatched junction nucleotides: 2. Germline CDR1 is MNHEY and CDR2 is SVGEGT. The CDR3 spans 14 residues. The CDR3 reads CASSYAGQNYGYTF. The CDR3 coding sequence is TGTGCCAGCAGTTACGCGGGACAGAACTATGGCTACACCTTC.